Each of the 16 T cell receptor beta chains below was sequenced from the same sample in a study of tumor-infiltrating lymphocytes in primary liver carcinoma. Total RNA (approximately 500 ng) served as template for TCR beta cDNA synthesis primed by a constant-region primer. Three nested multiplex PCR rounds, a slightly modified ARM-PCR, produced the libraries for TCR beta. PCR rounds one and two used TRBV1-TRBV30 forward primers with a C-beta reverse primer for approximately 10 cycles each. TCRdb processed the multiplex PCR reads anew with MiXCR; each CDR3 protein has one entry. Of some 110,000 distinct CDR3 sequences detected, roughly three fifths appear once; the ten largest clones hold 7.5% to 9%. Both RNA and DNA were isolated together from about 21-30 mg of bulk tissue that had not been sorted. Sequencing used liver tumor tissue from sampling region 3. Subset specified: tumor region T3, left-lateral pole. All receptors derive from a woman between 55 and 75 years old with primary liver carcinoma and hepatitis B virus infection.

The chain uses TRBV29-1 and TRBJ2-1; D is possibly TRBD1 or TRBD2 (5 bases each). Germline V gives CDR1 SQVTM, CDR2 ANQGSEA. The CDR3 loop spans 16 amino acids. Deletions cut 1 base from V and 8 bases from J, with 21 bases between. In DNA form, the CDR3 reads TGCAGCGTTGAAGCCCTGGACAACCTCGAGGAGGATGAGCAGTTCTTC. Encoded protein: CSVEALDNLEEDEQFF.

This clonotype was detected many times. This chain links TRBV10-2 with TRBJ2-7; no reliable D call. The CDR3 totals 12 residues. The ends were cut back, 3 bases at V and 7 bases at J, with 10 bases in the middle. CDR1 is WSHSY, CDR2 SAAADI, per germline. The CDR3 sequence: CASSDAVGEQYF. DNA for the CDR3: TGCGCCAGCAGTGACGCGGTCGGGGAGCAGTACTTC.

This clonotype was found once. This CDR3 is missing its conserved last phenylalanine or tryptophan, likely due to a read error. The chain's CDR3 is CASSSSGTDIETQYL. The CDR3 DNA reads as TGCGCCAGCAGCTCATCCGGGACAGACATAGAGACCCAGTACCTC. V gene TRBV5-1 combines with J gene TRBJ2-5, with 7 nucleotides matching TRBD1. The J segment lost 4 bases and the V segment lost 3 bases, leaving 9 bases of the junction unmatched. There are 15 residues in the CDR3. CDR1 is SGHRS, CDR2 YFSETQ, per germline.

The chain uses TRBV5-4 and TRBJ2-1; the D is unclear. Trimming stripped 2 bases from V and 7 bases from J, with 19 bases between. Germline assignment: CDR1 SGHNT and CDR2 YYREEE (reference sequence). This CDR3 has 16 amino acids. The chain's CDR3 is CASSFGAGSAQNEQFF. The CDR3 DNA sequence: TGTGCCAGCAGCTTTGGCGCTGGAAGCGCGCAAAATGAGCAGTTCTTC.

The chain has TRBV12-3 or TRBV12-4 and TRBJ2-2; weak D call: TRBD2 (7 bases). The germline V and J ends were trimmed by 7 bases and 2 bases, with 17 bases remaining between them. The CDR3 has 16 amino acids. The CDR3, as DNA: TGTGCCAGCAACCAGGGGAGGGGATCAAACACCGGGGAGCTGTTTTTT. It translates to CASNQGRGSNTGELFF.

The sample holds many counts of this clonotype. This chain links TRBV28 with TRBJ1-2; D is possibly TRBD1 (5 bases). Trimming took off 1 base at V and 4 bases at J, with 16 bases between the two ends. The CDR3 has 16 amino acids. CDR1 is MDHEN, CDR2 SYDVKM, per germline. CDR3 nucleotides: TGTGCCAGCAGTTTATCTTGGCCGGGGGGGACCTATGGCTACACCTTC. Protein sequence: CASSLSWPGGTYGYTF.

As concerns this clonotype: One junction end does not reproduce the germline sequence, and a read error may be involved. This rearrangement joins TRBV6-5 to TRBJ2-4, with 8 bases that match TRBD2. Germline loops: CDR1 MNHEY, CDR2 SVGAGI. CDR3 length: 14 residues. CDR3 loop: CVSSPLRGGNIQYF. As DNA, the CDR3 is TGTGTCAGCAGTCCCCTTCGGGGGGGAAACATTCAGTACTTC.

This clonotype was recorded many times. This chain connects TRBV5-8 to TRBJ2-3, with D uncertain. The CDR3 spans 12 residues. Trimming took 6 bases from V and 7 from J, leaving 12 bases between them. CDR1 is SGHTS and CDR2 is YDEGEE in the germline V gene. In nucleotides, the CDR3 is TGTGCCAGCACCGAGGTGCGGTATACGCAGTATTTT. Translation gives CASTEVRYTQYF.

Here the CDR3 DNA reads TGTGCCAGCAGTATAGATCGAATGTCAGCGGGAGGCGACGAGCAGTACTTC. Encoded protein: CASSIDRMSAGGDEQYF. This chain joins TRBV11-2 and TRBJ2-7; 9 nucleotides line up with TRBD2. CDR1 and CDR2 from the germline V gene are SGHAT and FQNNGV. The V segment lost 6 bases and the J segment 5 bases; nucleotides outside the gene matches: 17. This CDR3 comprises 17 residues. Complete variable domain (other parts from reference TRBV11-2 and TRBJ2-7): EAGVAQSPRYKIIEKRQSVAFWCNPISGHATLYWYQQILGQGPKLLIQFQNNGVVDDSQLPKDRFSAERLKGVDSTLKIQPAKLEDSAVYLCASSIDRMSAGGDEQYFGPGTRLTVT.

This clonotype was detected once. The conserved phenylalanine or tryptophan is not found at the CDR3 terminus, so this likely reflects a read error. Because the CDR3's place on the DNA is in doubt, the DNA is left out and the CDR3 is given as listed by TCRdb. This rearrangement joins TRBV11-2 to TRBJ2-1; the table gives TRBD2 as D, unverified against the DNA. Germline CDR1 and CDR2: SGHAT and FQNNGV. The CDR3 spans 16 residues, counting both ends. CDR3 protein: CASSRLNPEVANEQLL.

This clonotype occurred many times. The V gene is TRBV5-6, the J gene TRBJ2-3, with 7 positions matching TRBD2. The CDR3 loop spans 16 amino acids. Per germline, CDR1 SGHDT and CDR2 YYEEEE. V lost 0 bases to trimming and J lost 2 bases; unmatched junction nucleotides: 6. The CDR3 sequence: CASSLDSGTATDTQYF. CDR3 in DNA: TGTGCCAGCAGCTTGGACAGCGGGACGGCCACAGATACGCAGTATTTT. The full variable domain, in which reference TRBV5-6 and TRBJ2-3 provide the parts outside the CDR3, is DAGVTQSPTHLIKTRGQQVTLRCSPKSGHDTVSWYQQALGQGPQFIFQYYEEEERQRGNFPDRFSGHQFPNYSSELNVNALLLGDSALYLCASSLDSGTATDTQYFGPGTRLTVL.

With regard to this clonotype: The junction differs from germline at one of its ends, possibly a read error. DNA for the CDR3: TGTAGCGTTTCGGGAGGATTCAAGAACACTGGAGCTTTCTTT. Residues: CSVSGGFKNTGAFF. The J gene is TRBJ1-1, the V gene TRBV29-1; D unresolved. The CDR3 sequence is 14 residues long. CDR1 and CDR2 (germline): SQVTM, ANQGSEA.

Remarks on this clonotype: The CDR3 ends on some other residue instead of the conserved phenylalanine or tryptophan, so this is likely a read error. The chain couples TRBV4-1 to TRBJ2-7, with D unclear. Trimming pared 0 bases from V and 4 bases from J, leaving 16 bases between. This CDR3 has 16 amino acids. Germline loops: CDR1 MGHRA, CDR2 YSYEKL. The CDR3 DNA sequence: TGCGCCAGCAGCCAAGATACAGAGACAAGACTTTACGAGCAGTACCTC. It yields the protein CASSQDTETRLYEQYL.

In the case of this clonotype: At one of its ends the junction is not consistent with the germline gene, which may arise from a read error. The rearrangement joins TRBV11-3 to TRBJ2-3; D unclear. The CDR3 totals 12 residues. CDR1 is SGHNT and CDR2 is YENEEA in the germline V gene. Written as DNA, the CDR3 is TGTGCCAGCAGCTTAGCTCGTAGGACGCGGTATTTT. Its protein is CASSLARRTRYF.

This clonotype has just one count. The chain has TRBV12-3 or TRBV12-4 and TRBJ2-3; perhaps TRBD1 as D (5 bases). The end of the DNA aligns better with TRBJ1-5, so the J call may be wrong. This CDR3 region has 15 residues. The CDR3 nucleotides are TGTGCCAGCAGTCTGGGACGAGGGATCACAGATACGCAGCATTTT. Protein: CASSLGRGITDTQHF.

In the case of this clonotype: A much bigger clone sits one base away, suggesting this may be a read error. The gene calls are TRBV18 and TRBJ2-5, with 7 bases lining up with TRBD1. Unmatched junction bases numbered 9, after V lost 3 bases and J lost 2 bases. CDR1 KGHSH and CDR2 LQKENI come from the germline V gene. The CDR3 has 16 amino acids. CDR3 loop: CASSPRTGATQETQYF. CDR3 sequence (DNA): TGTGCCAGCTCACCGCGGACAGGAGCAACTCAAGAGACCCAGTACTTC.